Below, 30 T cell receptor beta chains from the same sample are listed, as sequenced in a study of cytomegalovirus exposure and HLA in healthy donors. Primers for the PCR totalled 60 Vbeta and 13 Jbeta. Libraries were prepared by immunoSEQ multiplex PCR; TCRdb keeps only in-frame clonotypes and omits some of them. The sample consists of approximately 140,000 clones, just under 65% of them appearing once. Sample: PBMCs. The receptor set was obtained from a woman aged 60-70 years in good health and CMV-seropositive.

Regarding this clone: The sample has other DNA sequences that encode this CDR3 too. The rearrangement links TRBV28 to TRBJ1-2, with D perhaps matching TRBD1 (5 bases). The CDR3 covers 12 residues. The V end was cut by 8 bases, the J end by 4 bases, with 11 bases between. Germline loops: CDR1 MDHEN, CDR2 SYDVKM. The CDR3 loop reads CASSDRSYGYTF. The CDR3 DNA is TGTGCCAGCTCCGACAGAAGCTATGGCTACACCTTC.

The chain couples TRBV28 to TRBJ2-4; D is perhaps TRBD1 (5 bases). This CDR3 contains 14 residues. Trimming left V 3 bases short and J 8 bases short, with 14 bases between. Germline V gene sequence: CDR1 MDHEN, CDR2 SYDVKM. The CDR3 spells CASSFNRGQDIQYF. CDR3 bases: TGTGCCAGCAGTTTTAATAGGGGCCAGGACATTCAGTACTTC.

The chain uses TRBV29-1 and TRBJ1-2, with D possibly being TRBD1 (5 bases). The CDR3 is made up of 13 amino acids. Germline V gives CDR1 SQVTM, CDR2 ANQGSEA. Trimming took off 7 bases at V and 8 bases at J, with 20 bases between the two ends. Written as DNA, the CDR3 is TGCAGCGGGGGGAACTGGGGGGAGGGCGGCTACACCTTC. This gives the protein CSGGNWGEGGYTF.

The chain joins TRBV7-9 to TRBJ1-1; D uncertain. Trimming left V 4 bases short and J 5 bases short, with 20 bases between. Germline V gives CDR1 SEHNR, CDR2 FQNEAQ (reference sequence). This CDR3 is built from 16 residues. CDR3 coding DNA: TGTGCCAGCAGCTCGATAGGAGTTACGGGAAGAACTGAAGCTTTCTTT. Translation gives CASSSIGVTGRTEAFF.

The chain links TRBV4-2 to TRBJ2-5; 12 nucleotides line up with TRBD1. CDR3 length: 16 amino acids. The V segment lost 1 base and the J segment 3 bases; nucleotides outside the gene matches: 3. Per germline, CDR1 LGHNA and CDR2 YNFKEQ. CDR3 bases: TGTGCCAGCAGCCAAGCGGGGACAGGGGGCGAAGAGACCCAGTACTTC. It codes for CASSQAGTGGEETQYF.

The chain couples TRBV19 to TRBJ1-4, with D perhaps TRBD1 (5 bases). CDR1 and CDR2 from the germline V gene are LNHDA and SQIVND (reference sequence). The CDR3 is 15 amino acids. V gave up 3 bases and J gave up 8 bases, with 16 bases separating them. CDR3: CASSIFGAPSEKLFF. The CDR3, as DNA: TGTGCCAGTAGTATCTTTGGGGCACCATCAGAAAAACTGTTTTTT.

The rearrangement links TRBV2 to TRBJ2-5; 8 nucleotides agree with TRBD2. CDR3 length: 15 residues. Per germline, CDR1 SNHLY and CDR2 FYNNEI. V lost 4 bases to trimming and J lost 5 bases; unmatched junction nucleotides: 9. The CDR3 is CASSAGVSGSETQYF. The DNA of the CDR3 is TGTGCCAGCAGTGCAGGGGTGAGCGGGAGCGAGACCCAGTACTTC.

CDR3 coding DNA: TGCAGCGTTGCTTCCGGTGATACGCAGTATTTT. Amino acid sequence: CSVASGDTQYF. The chain has TRBV29-1 and TRBJ2-3; D is undetermined. Germline loops: CDR1 SQVTM, CDR2 ANQGSEA. Deletions cut 4 bases from V and 6 bases from J, with 8 bases between. The CDR3 has 11 residues.

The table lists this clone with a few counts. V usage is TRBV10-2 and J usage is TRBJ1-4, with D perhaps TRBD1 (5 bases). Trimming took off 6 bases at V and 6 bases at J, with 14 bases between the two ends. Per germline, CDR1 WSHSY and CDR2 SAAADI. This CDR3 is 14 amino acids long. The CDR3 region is CASRGPRGDEKLFF. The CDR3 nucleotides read TGCGCCAGCAGAGGCCCAAGGGGTGATGAAAAACTGTTTTTT.

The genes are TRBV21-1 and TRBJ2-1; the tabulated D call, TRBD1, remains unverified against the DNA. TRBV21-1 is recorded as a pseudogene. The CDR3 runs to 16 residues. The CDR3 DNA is TGTGCCAGCAGCAAAGGTAAGACAGGGTCTTACAATGAGCAGTTCTTC. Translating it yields CASSKGKTGSYNEQFF.

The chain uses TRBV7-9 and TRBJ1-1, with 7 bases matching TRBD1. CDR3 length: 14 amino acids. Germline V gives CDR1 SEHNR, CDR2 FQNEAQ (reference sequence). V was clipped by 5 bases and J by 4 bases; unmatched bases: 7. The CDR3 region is CASSTTGVSTEAFF. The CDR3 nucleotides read TGTGCCAGCAGCACAACAGGGGTGAGCACTGAAGCTTTCTTT.

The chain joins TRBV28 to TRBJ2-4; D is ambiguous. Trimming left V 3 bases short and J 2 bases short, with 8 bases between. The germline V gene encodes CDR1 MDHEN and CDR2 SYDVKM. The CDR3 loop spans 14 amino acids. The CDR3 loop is CASSFGQTKNIQYF. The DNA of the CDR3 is TGTGCCAGCAGTTTTGGTCAGACCAAAAACATTCAGTACTTC.

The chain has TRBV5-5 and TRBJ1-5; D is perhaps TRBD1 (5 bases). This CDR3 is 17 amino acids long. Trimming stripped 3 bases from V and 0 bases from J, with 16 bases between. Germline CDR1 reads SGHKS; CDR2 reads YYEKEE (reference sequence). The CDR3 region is CASSSRTPQYSNQPQHF. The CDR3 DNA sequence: TGTGCCAGCAGCTCCCGGACACCACAATATAGCAATCAGCCCCAGCATTTT. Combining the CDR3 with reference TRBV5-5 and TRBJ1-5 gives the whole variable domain DAGVTQSPTHLIKTRGQQVTLRCSPISGHKSVSWYQQVLGQGPQFIFQYYEKEERGRGNFPDRFSARQFPNYSSELNVNALLLGDSALYLCASSSRTPQYSNQPQHFGDGTRLSIL.

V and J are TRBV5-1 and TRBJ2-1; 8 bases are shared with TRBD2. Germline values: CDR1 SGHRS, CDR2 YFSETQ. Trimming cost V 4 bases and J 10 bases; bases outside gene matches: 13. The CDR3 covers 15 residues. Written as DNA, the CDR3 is TGCGCCAGCAGCCCACGGGGAGCGGGAGAAGGGGAGCAGTTCTTC. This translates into CASSPRGAGEGEQFF. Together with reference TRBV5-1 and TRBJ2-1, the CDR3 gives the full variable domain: KAGVTQTPRYLIKTRGQQVTLSCSPISGHRSVSWYQQTPGQGLQFLFEYFSETQRNKGNFPGRFSGRQFSNSRSEMNVSTLELGDSALYLCASSPRGAGEGEQFFGPGTRLTVL.

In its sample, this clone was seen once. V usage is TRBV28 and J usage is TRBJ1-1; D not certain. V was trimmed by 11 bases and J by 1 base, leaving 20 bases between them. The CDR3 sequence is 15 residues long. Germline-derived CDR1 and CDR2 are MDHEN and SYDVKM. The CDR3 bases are TGTGCCTCCGGGGTGGGAGGGTGGCAGAACACTGAAGCTTTCTTT. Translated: CASGVGGWQNTEAFF.

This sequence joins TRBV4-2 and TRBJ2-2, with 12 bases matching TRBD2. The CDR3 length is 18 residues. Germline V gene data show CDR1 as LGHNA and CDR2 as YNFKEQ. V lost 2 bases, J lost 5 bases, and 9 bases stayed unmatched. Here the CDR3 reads CASSQRLATSGGTGELFF. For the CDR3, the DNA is TGTGCCAGCAGCCAACGTCTCGCGACTAGCGGGGGTACCGGGGAGCTGTTTTTT.

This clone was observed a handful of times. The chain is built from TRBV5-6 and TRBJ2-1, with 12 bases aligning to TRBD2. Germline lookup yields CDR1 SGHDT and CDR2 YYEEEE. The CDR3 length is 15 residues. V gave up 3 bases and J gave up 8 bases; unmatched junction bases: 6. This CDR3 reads CASSSGLAGMDEQFF. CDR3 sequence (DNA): TGTGCCAGCAGCTCAGGACTAGCGGGAATGGATGAGCAGTTCTTC. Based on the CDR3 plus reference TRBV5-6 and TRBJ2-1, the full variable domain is DAGVTQSPTHLIKTRGQQVTLRCSPKSGHDTVSWYQQALGQGPQFIFQYYEEEERQRGNFPDRFSGHQFPNYSSELNVNALLLGDSALYLCASSSGLAGMDEQFFGPGTRLTVL.

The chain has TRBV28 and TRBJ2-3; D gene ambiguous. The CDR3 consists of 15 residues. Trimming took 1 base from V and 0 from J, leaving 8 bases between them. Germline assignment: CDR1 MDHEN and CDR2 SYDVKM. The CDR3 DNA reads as TGTGCCAGCAGTTTATTTGGGCCCAGCACAGATACGCAGTATTTT. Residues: CASSLFGPSTDTQYF.

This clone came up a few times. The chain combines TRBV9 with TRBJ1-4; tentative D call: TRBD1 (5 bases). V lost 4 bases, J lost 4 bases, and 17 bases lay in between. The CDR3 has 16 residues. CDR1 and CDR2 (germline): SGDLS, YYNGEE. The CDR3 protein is CASSPQSGHRNEKLFF. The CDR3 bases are TGTGCCAGCAGCCCGCAGTCTGGACACCGTAATGAAAAACTGTTTTTT.

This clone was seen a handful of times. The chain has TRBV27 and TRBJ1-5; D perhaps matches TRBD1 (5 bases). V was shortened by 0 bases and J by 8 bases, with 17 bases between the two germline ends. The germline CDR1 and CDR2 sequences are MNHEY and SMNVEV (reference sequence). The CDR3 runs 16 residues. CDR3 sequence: CASSLSGTWGGEPQHF. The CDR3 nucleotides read TGTGCCAGCAGTTTATCGGGGACGTGGGGGGGAGAGCCCCAGCATTTT.

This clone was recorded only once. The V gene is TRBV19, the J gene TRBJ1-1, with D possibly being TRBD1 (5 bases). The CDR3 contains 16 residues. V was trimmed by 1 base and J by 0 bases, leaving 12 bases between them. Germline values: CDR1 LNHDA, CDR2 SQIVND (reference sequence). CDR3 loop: CASSIGRDFMNTEAFF. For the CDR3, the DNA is TGTGCCAGTAGTATAGGCCGGGACTTCATGAACACTGAAGCTTTCTTT.

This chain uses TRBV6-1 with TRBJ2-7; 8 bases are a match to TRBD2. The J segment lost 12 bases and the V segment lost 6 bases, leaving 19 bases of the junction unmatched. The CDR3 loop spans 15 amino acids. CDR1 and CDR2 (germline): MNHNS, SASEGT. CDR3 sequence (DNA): TGTGCCAGCAGGAAGGGGGTCCAGGCGGGGGGCGGACTGTACTTC. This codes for CASRKGVQAGGGLYF.

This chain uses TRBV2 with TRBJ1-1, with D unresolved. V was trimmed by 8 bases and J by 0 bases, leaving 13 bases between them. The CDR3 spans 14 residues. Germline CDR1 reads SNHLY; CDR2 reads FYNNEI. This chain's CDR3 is CASSIRAMNTEAFF. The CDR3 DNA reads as TGTGCCAGCTCGATCCGTGCTATGAACACTGAAGCTTTCTTT.

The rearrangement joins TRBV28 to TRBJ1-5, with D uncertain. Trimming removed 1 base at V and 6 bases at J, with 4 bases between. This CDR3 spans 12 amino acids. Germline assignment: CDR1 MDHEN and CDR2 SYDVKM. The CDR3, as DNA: TGTGCCAGCAGTTTATACTCTCAGCCCCAGCATTTT. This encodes CASSLYSQPQHF.

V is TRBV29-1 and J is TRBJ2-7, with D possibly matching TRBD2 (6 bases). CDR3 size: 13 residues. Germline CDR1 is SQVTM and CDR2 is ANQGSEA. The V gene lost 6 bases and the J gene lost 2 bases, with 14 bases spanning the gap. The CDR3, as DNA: TGCAGCGTCCTGGTGGGGGGTACCTACGAGCAGTACTTC. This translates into CSVLVGGTYEQYF.

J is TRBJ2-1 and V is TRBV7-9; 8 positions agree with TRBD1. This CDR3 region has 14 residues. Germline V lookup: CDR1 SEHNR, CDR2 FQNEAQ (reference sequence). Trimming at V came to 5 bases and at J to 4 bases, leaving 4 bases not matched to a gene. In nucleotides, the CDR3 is TGTGCCAGCAGCCAAGGACAGGGATACAATGAGCAGTTCTTC. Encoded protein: CASSQGQGYNEQFF.

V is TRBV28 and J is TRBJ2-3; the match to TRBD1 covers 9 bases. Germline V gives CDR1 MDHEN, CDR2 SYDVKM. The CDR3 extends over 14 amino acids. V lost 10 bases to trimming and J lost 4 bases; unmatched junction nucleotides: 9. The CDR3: CAISWDRVSDTQYF. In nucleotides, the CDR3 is TGTGCCATCTCTTGGGACAGGGTTTCAGATACGCAGTATTTT.

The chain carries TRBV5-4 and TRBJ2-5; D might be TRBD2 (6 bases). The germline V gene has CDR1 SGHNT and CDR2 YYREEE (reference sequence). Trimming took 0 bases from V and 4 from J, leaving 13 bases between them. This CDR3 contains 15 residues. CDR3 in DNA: TGTGCCAGCAGCTTGGCCGGGTCAGCGGGAGAGACCCAGTACTTC. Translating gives CASSLAGSAGETQYF.

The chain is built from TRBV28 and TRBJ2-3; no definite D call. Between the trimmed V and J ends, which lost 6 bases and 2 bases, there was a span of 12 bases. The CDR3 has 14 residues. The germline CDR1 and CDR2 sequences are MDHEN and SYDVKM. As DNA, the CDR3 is TGTGCCAGCAGGGAGTGGAGCCTCACAGATACGCAGTATTTT. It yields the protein CASREWSLTDTQYF.

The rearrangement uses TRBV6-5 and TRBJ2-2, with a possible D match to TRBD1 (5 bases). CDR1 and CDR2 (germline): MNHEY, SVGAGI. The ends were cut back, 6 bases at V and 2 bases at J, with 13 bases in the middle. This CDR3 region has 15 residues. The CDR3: CASRRTLTNTGELFF. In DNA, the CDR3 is TGTGCCAGCAGACGGACATTAACCAACACCGGGGAGCTGTTTTTT.